This entry lists 9 T cell receptor beta chains sequenced from one sample in a study of cytomegalovirus exposure and HLA in healthy donors. PCR amplification relied on 60 Vbeta primers (plus 13 Jbeta primers). Libraries were prepared by immunoSEQ multiplex PCR; TCRdb keeps only in-frame clonotypes and omits some of them. The top ten hold approximately 0.98% of the sample, which has roughly 150,000 clones, almost 85% seen once. Sequencing input: PBMCs. The receptor set was obtained from a man aged 25 to 40 in good health and CMV-seronegative.

CDR3 amino acids: CASSPTGGYGYTF. The DNA for the CDR3 is TGTGCCAGCAGCCCGACAGGGGGCTATGGCTACACCTTC. V gene TRBV7-2 combines with J gene TRBJ1-2, with TRBD1 identical over 9 bases. Germline V CDR1 and CDR2: SGHTA, FQGNSA. CDR3 length: 13 amino acids. After removal of 5 bases from V and 4 bases from J, the junction contained 2 bases not matched to a gene.

J is TRBJ2-5 and V is TRBV19; 7 bases are a match to TRBD1. The CDR3 is 15 residues long. CDR1 and CDR2 (germline): LNHDA, SQIVND (reference sequence). The V and J ends lost 6 bases and 3 bases, in that order; junction bases with no gene match: 10. CDR3 DNA: TGTGCCAGTAGCCCCGACGAGGGGGCTGAAGAGACCCAGTACTTC. Its protein product is CASSPDEGAEETQYF.

This clone appeared a single time. The genes are TRBV2 and TRBJ2-2; the match to TRBD1 covers 7 bases. Germline CDR1 and CDR2: SNHLY and FYNNEI. J lost 6 bases, V lost 7 bases, and 11 bases had no gene match. The CDR3 consists of 15 residues. The CDR3 DNA is TGTGCCAGCAACTCGGGGACAGACAGGGCCGGGGAGCTGTTTTTT. The encoded protein is CASNSGTDRAGELFF.

The CDR3 region has the DNA TGTGCCAGCAGCCCCTGGACAGGGCCTAATGAAAAACTGTTTTTT. This sequence encodes CASSPWTGPNEKLFF. The chain combines TRBV7-2 with TRBJ1-4; 8 bases line up with TRBD1. The CDR3 runs 15 residues. Germline CDR1 reads SGHTA; CDR2 reads FQGNSA. V lost 5 bases, J lost 3 bases, and 5 bases stayed unmatched. Full variable domain (outside the CDR3, taken from reference TRBV7-2 and TRBJ1-4): GAGVSQSPSNKVTEKGKDVELRCDPISGHTALYWYRQSLGQGLEFLIYFQGNSAPDKSGLPSDRFSAERTGGSVSTLTIQRTQQEDSAVYLCASSPWTGPNEKLFFGSGTQLSVL.

The rearrangement joins TRBV19 to TRBJ1-5; 7 bases are shared with TRBD1. Germline CDR1 LNHDA, CDR2 SQIVND (reference sequence). The CDR3 extends over 16 amino acids. V lost 4 bases, J lost 1 base, and 7 bases stayed unmatched. The DNA for the CDR3 is TGTGCCAGTAGTACACAGGGGATAGGGAGCAATCAGCCCCAGCATTTT. It is translated as CASSTQGIGSNQPQHF.

The chain recombines TRBV27 with TRBJ2-1; 10 bases map to TRBD1. CDR1 and CDR2 from the germline V gene are MNHEY and SMNVEV (reference sequence). CDR3 length: 14 residues. The V gene end was trimmed by 5 bases and the J gene end by 6 bases; junction bases not matched to a gene: 4. As DNA, the CDR3 is TGTGCCAGCAGTGAGGGACAGGGGCCCAATGAGCAGTTCTTC. Translating gives CASSEGQGPNEQFF.

The rearrangement joins TRBV6-1 to TRBJ2-7; D might be TRBD1 (5 bases). The ends were cut back, 10 bases at V and 0 bases at J, with 10 bases in the middle. Germline assignment: CDR1 MNHNS and CDR2 SASEGT. The length of the CDR3 is 12 residues. The CDR3, as DNA: TGTGCCAACCAGGGCGACTCCTACGAGCAGTACTTC. Amino acid sequence: CANQGDSYEQYF.

The rearrangement links TRBV11-2 to TRBJ2-2; D ambiguous. Germline CDR1 reads SGHAT; CDR2 reads FQNNGV. CDR3 length equals 14 residues. Trimming took 5 bases from V and 1 from J, leaving 8 bases between them. CDR3 loop: CASSAELNTGELFF. The DNA for the CDR3 is TGTGCCAGCAGCGCAGAATTGAACACCGGGGAGCTGTTTTTT.

The chain employs TRBV6-5 and TRBJ2-7; D not certain. Germline V gene sequence: CDR1 MNHEY, CDR2 SVGAGI. The CDR3 is made up of 12 amino acids. The V end lost 5 bases, the J end lost 5 bases, and 10 bases lay between the germline ends. The CDR3 reads CASSEEFHEQYF. CDR3 DNA sequence: TGTGCCAGCAGTGAAGAGTTCCACGAGCAGTACTTC.